The TCR beta chain under discussion was sequenced for a study of T cell repertoires in cytomegalovirus infection. The sample holds a few counts of this clonotype. V lost 0 bases to trimming and J lost 2 bases, with 18 bases between them. The CDR3 extends over 19 amino acids. Germline V lookup: CDR1 SGHRS, CDR2 YFSETQ. MiXCR was run by TCRdb on the reads, yielding one entry per CDR3 protein. There are hundreds of thousands of distinct CDR3 sequences in the sample; roughly a quarter occur only once, and approximately 8.2% lies in the top ten. This clonotype was sampled from a human donor in good health (CMV status not recorded). Some clones in this sample may be carry-over from other donors' samples. The chain is built from TRBV5-1 and TRBJ2-6; D is tentatively TRBD1 or TRBD2 (5 bases each). Source material: CD8+ T cells from PBMCs. The CDR3 region has the DNA TGCGCCAGCAGCTTGGAAGGGACCCAGGGTGAGGCTGGGGCCAACGTCCTGACTTTC. Translated: CASSLEGTQGEAGANVLTF.